The 13 T cell receptor beta chains below come from one sample, sequenced in a study of persistence of HIV-infected CD4 T cells. No antigen has been identified for these receptors. The libraries were made with immunoSEQ version 4 in survey mode. Data came from immunoSEQ multiplex PCR; TCRdb stores just in-frame clones and leaves some out. The data show approximately 31,000 clones, roughly four fifths seen once. Cells were stimulated with CMV-infected fibroblast lysates at approximately 10 ug/mL. Memory cells lacking CD40L and CD69 with high CD45RO were sorted. Sequencing used CD4+ T cells sorted from PBMCs after approximately 20-hour stimulation, obtained from a patient who received antiretroviral therapy. Every receptor here comes from an adult man with HIV who was CMV-seropositive.

The CDR3 reads CASSSPTDTQYF. The CDR3 DNA sequence: TGTGCCAGCAGCTCGCCCACAGATACGCAGTATTTT. This rearrangement joins TRBV7-9 to TRBJ2-3; unclear D gene. The CDR3 sequence is 12 residues long. V was clipped by 4 bases and J by 2 bases, with 4 bases between them. Germline V CDR1 and CDR2: SEHNR, FQNEAQ (reference sequence). The variable domain in full, with the rest retrieved from reference TRBV7-9 and TRBJ2-3, is DTGVSQNPRHKITKRGQNVTFRCDPISEHNRLYWYRQTLGQGPEFLTYFQNEAQLEKSRLLSDRFSAERPKGSFSTLEIQRTEQGDSAMYLCASSSPTDTQYFGPGTRLTVL.

The chain uses TRBV9 and TRBJ1-4, with TRBD1 identical over 11 bases. The CDR3 loop spans 19 amino acids. Germline V gene sequence: CDR1 SGDLS, CDR2 YYNGEE. Trimming took 0 bases from V and 0 from J; bases not matched to a gene: 7. Written as DNA, the CDR3 is TGTGCCAGCAGCGTAGGAGGGACAGGGGGTTTTGCAACTAATGAAAAACTGTTTTTT. Protein: CASSVGGTGGFATNEKLFF.

This chain connects TRBV7-9 to TRBJ1-2; TRBD1 aligns across 8 bases. This CDR3 spans 14 amino acids. The junction had 12 bases not matched to a gene; V was cut back by 7 bases and J by 8 bases. Germline lookup yields CDR1 SEHNR and CDR2 FQNEAQ (reference sequence). The CDR3 loop is CASTLDRASRGYTF. The CDR3 DNA is TGTGCCAGCACCCTGGACAGGGCTTCACGCGGCTACACCTTC.

The chain uses TRBV3-1 (or the pseudogene TRBV3-2) and TRBJ1-2; possible D gene TRBD1, 6 bases. The CDR3 has 11 residues. The V gene lost 5 bases and the J gene lost 8 bases, with 9 bases spanning the gap. Germline V gene data show CDR1 as LGHDT and CDR2 as YNNKEL (reference sequence). The CDR3 DNA sequence: TGTGCCAGCAGCTTCGGACAGGGCTACACCTTC. As protein: CASSFGQGYTF.

The J gene is TRBJ1-4, the V gene TRBV29-1, with a tentative D call TRBD1 (5 bases). The CDR3 has 12 residues. The V gene lost 5 bases and the J gene lost 8 bases, with 12 bases spanning the gap. Germline values: CDR1 SQVTM, CDR2 ANQGSEA. In DNA, the CDR3 is TGCAGCGTTTCGGTCGGGACGGAAAAACTGTTTTTT. Protein: CSVSVGTEKLFF.

In this sample, this clone turned up a few times. The V call is TRBV6-6, the J call TRBJ1-6; possible D gene TRBD1, 5 bases. Germline assignment: CDR1 MNHNY and CDR2 SVGAGI (reference sequence). Trimming left V 2 bases short and J 9 bases short, with 11 bases between. The CDR3 has 14 residues. This CDR3 is CASSYGTDFSPLHF. CDR3 nucleotides: TGTGCCAGCAGTTACGGGACTGACTTTTCACCCCTCCACTTT.

V and J are TRBV5-5 and TRBJ2-2, with no clear D. Trimming shortened V by 5 bases and J by 0 bases, and 8 bases separated the two germline ends. The CDR3 is made up of 14 amino acids. Germline V CDR1 and CDR2: SGHKS, YYEKEE (reference sequence). In nucleotides, the CDR3 is TGTGCCAGCAGGCCACCTCCGAACACCGGGGAGCTGTTTTTT. This codes for CASRPPPNTGELFF.

This clone was found a few times. The chain's CDR3 is CASSPVDQTTGLNTGELFF. The CDR3, as DNA: TGCGCCAGCAGCCCGGTTGATCAGACAACAGGGCTGAACACCGGGGAGCTGTTTTTT. The V gene is TRBV5-1, the J gene TRBJ2-2; the D gene is possibly TRBD1 (6 bases). The CDR3 covers 19 residues. The V gene's germline CDR1 is SGHRS and CDR2 YFSETQ. The germline V and J ends were trimmed by 4 bases and 1 base, with 23 bases remaining between them.

This clone was counted only a few times. The chain is built from TRBV13 and TRBJ2-4; D gene unclear. This CDR3 contains 17 residues. V lost 5 bases and J 0 bases, leaving 17 bases between the germline ends. CDR1 PRHDT and CDR2 FYEKMQ come from the germline V gene (reference sequence). The chain's CDR3 is CASSPDGFILAKNIQYF. In DNA, the CDR3 is TGTGCCAGCAGCCCGGACGGATTTATTCTAGCCAAAAACATTCAGTACTTC.

The V gene is TRBV7-9, the J gene TRBJ1-1; 7 bases agree with TRBD1. Germline values: CDR1 SEHNR, CDR2 FQNEAQ (reference sequence). The CDR3 totals 12 residues. J was trimmed by 5 bases and V by 5 bases; bases with no gene match: 2. CDR3 nucleotide sequence: TGTGCCAGCAGCCAACAGGGGACTGAAGCTTTCTTT. Amino acids: CASSQQGTEAFF. The whole variable domain, filled in from reference TRBV7-9 and TRBJ1-1, reads DTGVSQNPRHKITKRGQNVTFRCDPISEHNRLYWYRQTLGQGPEFLTYFQNEAQLEKSRLLSDRFSAERPKGSFSTLEIQRTEQGDSAMYLCASSQQGTEAFFGQGTRLTVV.

The rearrangement joins TRBV3-1 (or the pseudogene TRBV3-2) to TRBJ2-3; 9 nucleotides line up with TRBD2. Germline CDR1 reads LGHDT; CDR2 reads YNNKEL (reference sequence). The J segment lost 6 bases and the V segment lost 4 bases, leaving 11 bases of the junction unmatched. The CDR3 contains 16 residues. The CDR3 coding sequence is TGTGCCAGCAGCCGCTCTGGGCGGGGGGGATCTGATACGCAGTATTTT. Protein sequence: CASSRSGRGGSDTQYF.

To note about this clone: The identical CDR3 is also encoded by other nucleotide sequences in the sample. The V gene is TRBV12-3 or TRBV12-4, the J gene TRBJ1-2; D ambiguous. The length of the CDR3 is 13 residues. V gave up 2 bases and J gave up 4 bases, with 8 bases separating them. This CDR3 reads CASSLSAVYGYTF. The CDR3 DNA is TGTGCCAGCAGTTTATCGGCAGTCTATGGCTACACCTTC.

V gene TRBV29-1 combines with J gene TRBJ2-4, with TRBD1 matching 9 bases. The CDR3 sequence is 13 residues long. Germline V lookup: CDR1 SQVTM, CDR2 ANQGSEA. V was clipped by 4 bases and J by 6 bases; unmatched bases: 4. In DNA, the CDR3 is TGCAGCGTTGTACAGGGGGCTGGAAACATTCAGTACTTC. Translated: CSVVQGAGNIQYF. Complete variable domain (other parts from reference TRBV29-1 and TRBJ2-4): SAVISQKPSRDICQRGTSLTIQCQVDSQVTMMFWYRQQPGQSLTLIATANQGSEATYESGFVIDKFPISRPNLTFSTLTVSNMSPEDSSIYLCSVVQGAGNIQYFGAGTRLSVL.